This T cell receptor (beta chain) was identified during a study of control samples from healthy donors and cancer patients. Using immunoSEQ multiplex PCR, the repertoire was profiled, and TCRdb retains in-frame clones only, with some absent. This table has about 120,000 clones, 88% appearing once. The CDR3 length is 14 residues. The V segment lost 6 bases and the J segment 2 bases; nucleotides outside the gene matches: 4. Per the germline V gene, CDR1 is SNHLY and CDR2 is FYNNEI. The sample consisted of blood. The sequence came from a man aged 35 to 55 in good health. This rearrangement joins TRBV2 to TRBJ1-1, with 9 nucleotides matching TRBD1. The DNA of the CDR3 is TGTGCCAGCAGCCTGGGACAGGGAAACACTGAAGCTTTCTTT. It yields the protein CASSLGQGNTEAFF.